The T cell receptor beta chain described here comes from a study of naive and memory T cell subsets (dated by TCRdb to 2016 to 2017). Describing the broader study: Sorted naive and memory T cell subsets from peripheral blood were analyzed in the study using a UMI-based, open-source pipeline for TCR alpha and beta sequencing. Complete agreement was observed between the functional CMV T cell responses and the IgG serology results. RNA was DNase-treated and reverse transcribed with TCR constant-region primers, mostly using SuperScript III.

The study at large found these results: A clonotype was defined as a single alpha or beta chain sequence rather than as a paired alpha/beta receptor. RNA-based TCR counts may be influenced by expression changes linked to T cell activation and differentiation. The repertoire findings for the naive and memory subsets could not be validated against a ground truth, as none was available. A few larger clonotypes were present in naive repertoires, particularly the CD8 repertoires, and these clonotypes were possibly memory cells re-expressing CD45RA. TCR abundance followed a power law whose exponent differed between naive and memory subsets but was consistent across the three individuals. Gini index rose and Shannon and inverse Simpson diversity fell from naive through CM, EM and EMRA in both CD4 and CD8 cells. Following error correction, more than 95% of naive TCR sequences occurred only once, which made naive abundance distributions much steeper than those of memory subsets.

Looking up the germline V gene yields CDR1 SQVTM and CDR2 ANQGSEA. V is shortened by 3 bases, J by 11 bases, and the region joining them spans 19 bases. From cysteine to phenylalanine, the CDR3 is 13 amino acids long. Just the 39-base CDR3 DNA is kept, in frame starting at base 1. Separate amplification of TCR alpha and beta chain libraries was performed from the second PCR step onward. The CMV status of each donor was determined by measuring IFNgamma production from CD4+ T cells after fresh PBMCs had been stimulated overnight with CMV viral lysate. CD4 T cells were positively selected using Miltenyi beads, after which CD8 T cells were positively selected from the CD4-negative fraction. Cells were stained for CD3, CD4, CD8, CD45RA, CD27 and a live/dead dye and were sorted on a BD Aria II into four subsets based on CD45RA and CD27. Blood came from a few healthy volunteers, each fractionated into CD4 and CD8 T cells and then into four differentiation subsets. Roughly 120 ml of peripheral blood was taken from each donor, and PBMC were separated by density-gradient centrifugation on Ficoll-Paque PLUS. Sorted cells were lysed in RLT buffer, after which RNA was extracted using a Qiagen RNeasy kit and stored at -80 degrees C.

The library was produced with UMI-ligation and nested PCR. The beta constant-region primer consisted of an equimolar mixture of two oligonucleotides that together covered TRBC1 and TRBC2. The ligated cDNA went through four rounds of PCR with nested alpha and beta constant-region primers together with the SP2 primer. A single-stranded oligonucleotide carrying the SP2 primer and a 12-nucleotide UMI was ligated to the 3' end of the cDNA by T4 RNA ligase 1. The ligation reaction was incubated at 16°C for roughly 19-24 hours. PCR2 was typically performed as a SYBR Green qPCR and was stopped at a predetermined threshold so that over-amplification was prevented. Agencourt AMPure XP magnetic beads were used for all purifications after the first. Libraries were quantified by Qubit and checked on a TapeStation, with a main peak expected near 650 bp. Pooled libraries were sequenced on an Illumina MiSeq using v2 2x251 paired-end kits, and typically roughly 0.85-2.1 million reads were obtained per sample. Libraries were pooled at around 4 nM per sample, and about 4.5-7% PhiX was added to improve cluster recognition. The original methods were these. Decombinator assigned V and J genes to Demultiplexor-processed FASTQ reads by tag matching, allowing a single base-pair mismatch. UMIs were used by Collapsinator to correct both sequencing errors and frequency errors arising from PCR heterogeneity. TCRs were translated and CDR3s were extracted from the conserved cysteine to the FGXG phenylalanine by CDR3Translator, with non-productive sequences being flagged. Repertoires were subsampled to equal numbers of UMI-defined TCRs before Gini, Shannon entropy and inverse Simpson indices were calculated. Within the linear range, a power law was fitted by maximum likelihood to the distributions of clonotype abundance. On one naive CD8 sample, the pipeline and MIGEC gave similar UMI counts, unique TCR numbers and clonal distributions. One analysis removed from the naive repertoire any naive TCRs that were also found in any memory subset from the same donor. The repertoires were searched for some 7,300 CMV-associated CDR3 sequences that had been compiled from VDJdb and a published dataset. TCRdb reanalyzed the raw reads on its own, using fastp at Q25 for trimming and MiXCR for clone calling, and kept in-frame beta chains. For every CDR3 protein sequence, its rows merge into one entry that carries the most common genes and DNA. The V and J calls reflect TCRdb's pipeline rather than the authors' work. The sample records 98,000 or so distinct CDR3 sequences, around 13% of which are singletons. Together, the top ten hold around 2.7% of the sample.

Turning to this clonotype: Its target antigen remains unknown. Base qualities are not at hand, and no much larger clone is one base apart.

The sequence derives from a human donor in good health. The rearranged segments are TRBV29-1 and TRBJ1-1, with the D gene not confidently named. Sequenced: naive CD8+ T cells from blood. The cell subset or site label on this specimen signifies: naive T cells, CD45RA high CD27+. The CDR3 has the sequence CSVDIMGLGYAFF. The DNA sequence is as follows: TGCAGCGTTGATATCATGGGTTTGGGGTACGCTTTCTTT.